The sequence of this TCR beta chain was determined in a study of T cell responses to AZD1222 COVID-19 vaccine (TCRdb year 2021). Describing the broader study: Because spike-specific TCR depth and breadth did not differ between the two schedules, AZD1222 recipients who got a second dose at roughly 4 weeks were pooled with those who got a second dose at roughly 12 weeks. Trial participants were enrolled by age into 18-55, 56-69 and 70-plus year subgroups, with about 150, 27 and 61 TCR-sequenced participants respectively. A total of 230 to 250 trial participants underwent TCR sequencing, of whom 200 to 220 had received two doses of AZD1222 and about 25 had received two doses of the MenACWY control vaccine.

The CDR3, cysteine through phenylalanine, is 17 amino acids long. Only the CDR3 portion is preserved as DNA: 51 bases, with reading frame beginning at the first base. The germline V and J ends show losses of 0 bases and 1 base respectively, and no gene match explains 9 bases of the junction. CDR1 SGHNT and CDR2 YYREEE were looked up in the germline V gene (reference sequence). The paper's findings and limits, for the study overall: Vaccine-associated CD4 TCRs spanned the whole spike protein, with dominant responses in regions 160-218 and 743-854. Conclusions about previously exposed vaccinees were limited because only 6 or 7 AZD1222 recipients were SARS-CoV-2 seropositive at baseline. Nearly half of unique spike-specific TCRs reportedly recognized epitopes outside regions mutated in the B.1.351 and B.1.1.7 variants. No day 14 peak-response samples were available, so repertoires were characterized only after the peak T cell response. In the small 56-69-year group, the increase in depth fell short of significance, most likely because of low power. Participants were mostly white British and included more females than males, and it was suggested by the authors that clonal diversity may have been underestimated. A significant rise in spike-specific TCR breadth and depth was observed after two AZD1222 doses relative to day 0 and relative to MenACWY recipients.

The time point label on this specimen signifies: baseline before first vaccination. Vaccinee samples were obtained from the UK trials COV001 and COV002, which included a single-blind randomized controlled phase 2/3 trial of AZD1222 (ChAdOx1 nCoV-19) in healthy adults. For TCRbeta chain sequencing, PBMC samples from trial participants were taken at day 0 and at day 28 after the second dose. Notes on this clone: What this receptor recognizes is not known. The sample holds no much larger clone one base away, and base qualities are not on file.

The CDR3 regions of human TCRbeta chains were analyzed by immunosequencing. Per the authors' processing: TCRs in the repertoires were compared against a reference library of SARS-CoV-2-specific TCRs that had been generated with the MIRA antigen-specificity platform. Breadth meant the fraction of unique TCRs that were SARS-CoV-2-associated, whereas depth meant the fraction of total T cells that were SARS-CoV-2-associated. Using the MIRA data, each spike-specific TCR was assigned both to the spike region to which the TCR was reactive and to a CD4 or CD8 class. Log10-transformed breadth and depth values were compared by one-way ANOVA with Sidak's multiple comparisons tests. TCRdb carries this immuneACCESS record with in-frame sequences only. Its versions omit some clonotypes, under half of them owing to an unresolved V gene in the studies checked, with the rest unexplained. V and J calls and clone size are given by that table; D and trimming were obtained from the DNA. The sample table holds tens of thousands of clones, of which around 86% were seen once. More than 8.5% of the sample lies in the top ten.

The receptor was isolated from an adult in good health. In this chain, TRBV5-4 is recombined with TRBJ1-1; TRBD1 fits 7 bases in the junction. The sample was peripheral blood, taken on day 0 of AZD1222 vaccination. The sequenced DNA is TGTGCCAGCAGCTTGGTTGGGAGGGGGCGCGGGAACACTGAAGCTTTCTTT. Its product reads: CASSLVGRGRGNTEAFF.